The rows below give T cell receptor beta chains drawn from one sample of a study of graft-versus-host responses after intestinal transplantation. The repertoire was sequenced with immunoSEQ multiplex PCR; TCRdb's copy has only in-frame clones and lacks some. The repertoire holds about 100,000 clones, with about 90% as singletons. The antigens these receptors bind are not known. The material sequenced was unstimulated CD4+ T cells sorted from spleen or lymph node cells, taken before transplant. The source is a human donor who was the organ donor for an intestinal transplant. Both conserved end residues are part of each CDR3. A D gene is named only where the DNA matches it firmly. Expanded clones get a size class; other rows say once, few or many, or leave the size out.

TRBJ1-4 - once TRBV6-5 CATRASGSRVFF TGTGCCACCCGCGCCTCTGGATCCCGGGTGTTTTTT
TRBJ1-2 - - TRBV19 CASSSIAGNYGYTF TGTGCCAGTTCGTCTATCGCAGGGAACTACGGCTACACCTTC
TRBJ1-5 - - TRBV28 CASSSPNQPQHF TGTGCCAGCAGTTCGCCCAATCAGCCCCAGCATTTT
TRBJ1-4 TRBD1 - TRBV9 CASSVDRGFEKLFF TGTGCCAGCAGCGTAGACAGGGGTTTTGAAAAACTGTTTTTT
TRBJ2-2 TRBD2 - TRBV10-3 CAAHGGVDTGELFF TGTGCCGCCCATGGGGGGGTTGACACCGGGGAGCTGTTTTTT
TRBJ2-3 TRBD1 once TRBV5-3 CARSLGTGGAFVTDTQYF TGTGCCAGAAGCCTGGGGACAGGGGGCGCGTTTGTCACAGATACGCAGTATTTT
TRBJ2-3 - - TRBV6-1 CASSERDTQYF TGTGCCAGCAGTGAGAGAGATACGCAGTATTTT
TRBJ2-5 TRBD1 - TRBV27 CASSFQSRDRYQETQYF TGTGCCAGCAGTTTTCAGTCCCGGGACAGGTACCAAGAGACCCAGTACTTC
TRBJ2-3 - once TRBV5-1 CASSLSPLGTTDTQYF TGCGCCAGCAGCTTGAGTCCGTTAGGAACCACAGATACGCAGTATTTT
TRBJ2-7 - - TRBV10-2 CASWDKSSYEQYF TGCGCCAGCTGGGACAAAAGCTCCTACGAGCAGTACTTC
TRBJ2-7 TRBD1 - TRBV6-5 CASSLRTGGGYEQYF TGTGCCAGCAGCCTACGGACAGGGGGAGGATACGAGCAGTACTTC
TRBJ1-6 - - TRBV19 CASSMMGGLASSPLHF TGTGCCAGTAGTATGATGGGCGGACTCGCAAGCTCACCCCTCCACTTT
TRBJ2-7 - - TRBV7-2 CASSLGGGARIYEQYF TGTGCCAGCAGCTTAGGAGGGGGGGCCCGAATCTACGAGCAGTACTTC
TRBJ1-2 TRBD1 - TRBV29-1 CSGAQGANYGYTF TGCAGCGGGGCGCAGGGGGCAAACTATGGCTACACCTTC
TRBJ2-1 TRBD2 once TRBV5-1 CASSLSLAAPADEQFF TGCGCCAGCAGCTTGAGCCTAGCGGCTCCGGCGGATGAGCAGTTCTTC
TRBJ1-2 - few TRBV6-4 CASSGGADSNYGYTF TGTGCCAGCAGTGGCGGGGCGGATTCTAACTATGGCTACACCTTC
TRBJ2-1 TRBD2 - TRBV11-2 CASSLTGGGARYEQFF TGTGCCAGCAGCTTAACGGGCGGGGGGGCTAGGTATGAGCAGTTCTTC
TRBJ1-2 - few TRBV6-1 CASRVGLSNYGYTF TGTGCCAGCAGGGTCGGACTATCAAACTATGGCTACACCTTC
TRBJ1-5 - - TRBV15 CATSRDGTGEPRNQPQHF TGTGCCACCAGCAGAGACGGGACGGGGGAGCCCCGGAATCAGCCCCAGCATTTT
TRBJ1-2 - once TRBV21-1 CASSKNEGHYGYTF TGTGCCAGCAGCAAAAATGAGGGGCACTATGGCTACACCTTC
TRBJ1-6 - - TRBV5-1 CASSLDPPGQVKSSYNSPLHF TGCGCCAGCAGCTTGGACCCTCCGGGACAAGTAAAGAGCTCCTATAATTCACCCCTCCACTTT
TRBJ1-1 - once TRBV25-1 CASRREGTEAFF TGTGCCAGCCGCAGGGAGGGCACTGAAGCTTTCTTT
TRBJ2-7 - - TRBV5-6 CASSPRGFSRHEQYF TGTGCCAGCAGCCCCAGGGGCTTTTCACGGCACGAGCAGTACTTC
TRBJ2-7 - - TRBV11-2 CASSQSGPRSYEQYF TGTGCCAGCAGCCAATCGGGCCCCAGGTCCTACGAGCAGTACTTC
TRBJ1-2 TRBD1 - TRBV30 CACRSGTVYGYTF TGTGCCTGCCGTTCCGGGACAGTCTATGGCTACACCTTC
TRBJ1-2 - once TRBV6-5 CASSRLGSGYTF TGTGCCAGCTCACGTTTAGGGAGTGGCTACACCTTC
TRBJ2-7 TRBD1 once TRBV19 CASSTGTGSYEQYF TGTGCCAGTAGTACCGGGACAGGGTCCTACGAGCAGTACTTC
TRBJ2-1 TRBD2 few TRBV2 CASSLAGGPSNEQFF TGTGCCAGCAGCCTAGCGGGGGGGCCTTCCAATGAGCAGTTCTTC
TRBJ1-2 TRBD1 - TRBV27 CASSWDRNYGYTF TGTGCCAGCAGTTGGGACAGGAACTATGGCTACACCTTC
TRBJ1-6 - once TRBV5-1 CASKWYRDSDSPLHF TGCGCCAGCAAATGGTACCGGGACTCCGATTCACCCCTCCACTTT
TRBJ2-2 TRBD2 - TRBV27 CASSYLRRTSGGAGVTGELFF TGTGCCAGCAGTTATCTTCGACGGACTAGCGGGGGGGCCGGAGTCACCGGGGAGCTGTTTTTT
TRBJ1-1 - - TRBV9 CASSVGTSLNTEAFF TGTGCCAGCAGCGTAGGGACTTCCTTGAACACTGAAGCTTTCTTT
TRBJ2-2 - - TRBV7-9 CASSLRDGTGELFF TGTGCCAGCAGCTTAAGGGATGGAACCGGGGAGCTGTTTTTT
TRBJ1-6 - - TRBV30 CAWNRKTSLWEESPLHF TGTGCCTGGAACCGCAAGACAAGTCTATGGGAGGAATCACCCCTCCACTTT
TRBJ2-6 - - TRBV10-3 CAISAYPDPRGANVLTF TGTGCCATCAGTGCGTATCCGGATCCTCGCGGGGCCAACGTCCTGACTTTC
TRBJ1-5 - - TRBV5-6 CASSLKGSTGQPQHF TGTGCCAGCAGCTTGAAGGGGTCCACCGGTCAGCCCCAGCATTTT
TRBJ1-1 - - TRBV5-1 CASSWADRLNTEAFF TGCGCCAGCAGCTGGGCTGACCGATTGAACACTGAAGCTTTCTTT
TRBJ2-7 - - TRBV9 CASSRGLSYEQYF TGTGCCAGCAGCCGCGGACTCTCCTACGAGCAGTACTTC
TRBJ2-2 - - TRBV5-1 CASSLVSTVGELFF TGCGCCAGCAGCTTGGTTTCCACTGTCGGGGAGCTGTTTTTT
TRBJ2-2 - few TRBV14 CASSQVRGRDTGELFF TGTGCCAGCAGCCAAGTTAGGGGTCGGGACACCGGGGAGCTGTTTTTT
TRBJ1-3 - - TRBV15 CATSRDLGGNTIYF TGTGCCACCAGCAGAGATTTGGGTGGAAACACCATATATTTT
TRBJ2-7 - - TRBV30 CAWNVRGQRYEQYF TGTGCCTGGAATGTACGTGGGCAGCGATACGAGCAGTACTTC
TRBJ2-1 - - TRBV5-1 CASSLAVAAYNEQFF TGCGCCAGCAGCTTGGCCGTGGCGGCCTACAATGAGCAGTTCTTC
TRBJ1-5 - once TRBV19 CASKDKEINQPQHF TGTGCCAGTAAAGACAAGGAAATCAATCAGCCCCAGCATTTT
TRBJ2-6 - - TRBV4-1 CASSQDERLRANVLTF TGCGCCAGCAGCCAAGATGAACGGCTTAGGGCCAACGTCCTGACTTTC
TRBJ2-7 TRBD1 - TRBV6-5 CASSYRTGAYEQYF TGTGCCAGCAGCTACAGGACAGGGGCCTACGAGCAGTACTTC
TRBJ2-1 TRBD2 - TRBV5-1 CASSLGTSGVSEQFF TGCGCCAGCAGCTTGGGGACTAGCGGAGTTAGTGAGCAGTTCTTC
TRBJ1-2 - once TRBV6-5 CASSPWTANYGYTF TGTGCCAGCAGCCCGTGGACAGCTAACTATGGCTACACCTTC
TRBJ2-7 - - TRBV12-2 CASRLAGGSSSYEQYF TGTGCAAGTCGCTTAGCTGGAGGGTCCAGCTCCTACGAGCAGTACTTC
TRBJ1-2 TRBD1 - TRBV19 CAAGTGPTSHLYGYTF TGTGCAGCCGGGACAGGGCCCACCAGTCACCTCTATGGCTACACCTTC
TRBJ2-2 TRBD2 - TRBV27 CASTSSGLAGLTGELFF TGTGCCAGCACCTCATCGGGACTAGCGGGCCTCACCGGGGAGCTGTTTTTT
TRBJ2-3 TRBD1 - TRBV5-4 CASSLAGSGTGKGDTQYF TGTGCCAGCAGCTTGGCTGGTTCAGGGACAGGGAAGGGAGATACGCAGTATTTT
TRBJ1-5 - - TRBV5-6 CASSSWTNRSPQHF TGTGCCAGCAGCTCCTGGACAAATCGCTCGCCCCAGCATTTT
TRBJ2-1 - - TRBV15 CATSRDMGHEQFF TGTGCCACCAGCAGAGATATGGGCCATGAGCAGTTCTTC
TRBJ2-1 TRBD1 - TRBV19 CASSTTGENEQFF TGTGCCAGTAGTACGACAGGGGAAAATGAGCAGTTCTTC
TRBJ1-4 - - TRBV28 CASRPDMGNEKLFF TGTGCCAGCAGGCCGGACATGGGTAATGAAAAACTGTTTTTT
TRBJ2-7 - - TRBV4-2 CASSQDVGQTYEQYF TGTGCCAGCAGCCAGGACGTCGGACAGACCTACGAGCAGTACTTC
TRBJ1-6 - - TRBV28 CASSLGRYSGSPLHF TGTGCCAGCAGTCTCGGTCGGTACTCCGGGTCACCCCTCCACTTT